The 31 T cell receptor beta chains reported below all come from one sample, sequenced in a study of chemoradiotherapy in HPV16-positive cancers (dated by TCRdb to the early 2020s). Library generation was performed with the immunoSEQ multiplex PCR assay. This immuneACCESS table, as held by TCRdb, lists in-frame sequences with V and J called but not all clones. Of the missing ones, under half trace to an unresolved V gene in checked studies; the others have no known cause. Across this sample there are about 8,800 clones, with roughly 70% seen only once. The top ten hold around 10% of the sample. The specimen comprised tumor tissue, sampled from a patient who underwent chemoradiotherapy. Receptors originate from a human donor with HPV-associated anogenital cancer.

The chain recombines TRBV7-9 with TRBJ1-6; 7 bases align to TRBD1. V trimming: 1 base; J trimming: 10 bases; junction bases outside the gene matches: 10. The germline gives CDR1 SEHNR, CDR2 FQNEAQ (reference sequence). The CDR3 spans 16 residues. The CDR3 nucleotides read TGTGCCAGCAGCTTAGGGCCCAGGGGGTCGGTGTCACCCCTCCACTTT. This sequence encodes CASSLGPRGSVSPLHF. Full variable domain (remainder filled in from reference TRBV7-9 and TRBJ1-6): DTGVSQNPRHKITKRGQNVTFRCDPISEHNRLYWYRQTLGQGPEFLTYFQNEAQLEKSRLLSDRFSAERPKGSFSTLEIQRTEQGDSAMYLCASSLGPRGSVSPLHFGNGTRLTVT.

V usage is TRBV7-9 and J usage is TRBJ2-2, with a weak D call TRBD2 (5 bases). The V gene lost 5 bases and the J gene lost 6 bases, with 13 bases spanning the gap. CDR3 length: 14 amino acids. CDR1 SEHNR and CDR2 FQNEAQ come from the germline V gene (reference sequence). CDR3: CASSPGVGPGELFF. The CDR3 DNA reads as TGTGCCAGCAGCCCCGGGGTCGGACCCGGGGAGCTGTTTTTT.

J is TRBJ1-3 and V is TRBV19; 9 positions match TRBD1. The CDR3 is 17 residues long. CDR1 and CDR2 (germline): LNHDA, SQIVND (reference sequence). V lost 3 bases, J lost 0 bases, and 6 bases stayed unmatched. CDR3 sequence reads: CASSMGDREDSGNTIYF. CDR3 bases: TGTGCCAGTAGTATGGGGGACAGGGAAGACTCTGGAAACACCATATATTTT.

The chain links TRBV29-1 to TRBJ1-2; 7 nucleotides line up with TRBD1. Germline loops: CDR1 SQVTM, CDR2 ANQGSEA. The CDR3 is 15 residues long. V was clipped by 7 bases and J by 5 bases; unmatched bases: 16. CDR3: CSAILEGAPGYGYTF. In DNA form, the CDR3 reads TGCAGCGCTATACTCGAGGGGGCTCCAGGATATGGCTACACCTTC.

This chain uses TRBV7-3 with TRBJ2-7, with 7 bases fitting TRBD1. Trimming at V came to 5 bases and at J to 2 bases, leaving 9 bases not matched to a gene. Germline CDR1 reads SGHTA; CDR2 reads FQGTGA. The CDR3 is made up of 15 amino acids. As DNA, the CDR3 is TGTGCCAGCAGCCCACCGACAGGGTCGGCCTACGAGCAGTACTTC. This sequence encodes CASSPPTGSAYEQYF.

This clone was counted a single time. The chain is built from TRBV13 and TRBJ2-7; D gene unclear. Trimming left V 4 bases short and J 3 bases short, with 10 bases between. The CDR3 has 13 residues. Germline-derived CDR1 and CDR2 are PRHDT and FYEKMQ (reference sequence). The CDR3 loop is CASSSSTLYEQYF. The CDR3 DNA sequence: TGTGCCAGCAGCTCTAGTACGCTCTACGAGCAGTACTTC. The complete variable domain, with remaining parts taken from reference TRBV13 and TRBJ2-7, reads AAGVIQSPRHLIKEKRETATLKCYPIPRHDTVYWYQQGPGQDPQFLISFYEKMQSDKGSIPDRFSAQQFSDYHSELNMSSLELGDSALYFCASSSSTLYEQYFGPGTRLTVT.

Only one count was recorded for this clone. The CDR3 sequence is CASSLGGQNYGYTF. The CDR3 region has the DNA TGTGCCAGCAGCTTGGGGGGGCAGAACTATGGCTACACCTTC. The J gene is TRBJ1-2, the V gene TRBV5-4; weak D call: TRBD1 (6 bases). Trimming removed 0 bases from V and 2 bases from J, with 8 bases in between. This CDR3 region has 14 residues. Germline V lookup: CDR1 SGHNT, CDR2 YYREEE (reference sequence).

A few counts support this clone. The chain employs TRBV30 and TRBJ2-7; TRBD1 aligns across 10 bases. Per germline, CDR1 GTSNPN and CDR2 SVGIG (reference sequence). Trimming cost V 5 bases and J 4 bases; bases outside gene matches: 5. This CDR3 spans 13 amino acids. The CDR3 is CAWATGGKYEQYF. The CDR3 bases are TGTGCCTGGGCGACAGGGGGCAAATACGAGCAGTACTTC. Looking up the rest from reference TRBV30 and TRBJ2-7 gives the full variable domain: SQTIHQWPATLVQPVGSPLSLECTVEGTSNPNLYWYRQAAGRGLQLLFYSVGIGQISSEVPQNLSASRPQDRQFILSSKKLLLSDSGFYLCAWATGGKYEQYFGPGTRLTVT.

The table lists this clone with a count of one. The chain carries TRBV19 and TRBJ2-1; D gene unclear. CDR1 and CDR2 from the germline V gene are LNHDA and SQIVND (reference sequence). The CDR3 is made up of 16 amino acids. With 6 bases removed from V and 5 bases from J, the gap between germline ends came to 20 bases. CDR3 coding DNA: TGTGCCAGTAGGGGCGTGAACGCGCTAATCCACAATGAGCAGTTCTTC. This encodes CASRGVNALIHNEQFF. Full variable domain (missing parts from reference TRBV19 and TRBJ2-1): DGGITQSPKYLFRKEGQNVTLSCEQNLNHDAMYWYRQDPGQGLRLIYYSQIVNDFQKGDIAEGYSVSREKKESFPLTVTSAQKNPTAFYLCASRGVNALIHNEQFFGPGTRLTVL.

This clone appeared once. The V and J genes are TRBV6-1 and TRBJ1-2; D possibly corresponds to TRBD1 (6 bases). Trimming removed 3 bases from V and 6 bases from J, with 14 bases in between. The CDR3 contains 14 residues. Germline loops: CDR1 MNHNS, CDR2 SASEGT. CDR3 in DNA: TGTGCCAGCAGTGAGGGACACTCCAGGGATGGCTACACCTTC. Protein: CASSEGHSRDGYTF.

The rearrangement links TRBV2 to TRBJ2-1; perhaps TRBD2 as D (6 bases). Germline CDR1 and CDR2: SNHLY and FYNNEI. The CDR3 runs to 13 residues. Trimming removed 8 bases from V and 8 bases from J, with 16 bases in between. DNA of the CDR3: TGTGCCAGCGTGCGGTGGGGGGTCGATGAGCAGTTCTTC. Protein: CASVRWGVDEQFF. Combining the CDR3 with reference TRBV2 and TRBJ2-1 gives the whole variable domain EPEVTQTPSHQVTQMGQEVILRCVPISNHLYFYWYRQILGQKVEFLVSFYNNEISEKSEIFDDQFSVERPDGSNFTLKIRSTKLEDSAMYFCASVRWGVDEQFFGPGTRLTVL.

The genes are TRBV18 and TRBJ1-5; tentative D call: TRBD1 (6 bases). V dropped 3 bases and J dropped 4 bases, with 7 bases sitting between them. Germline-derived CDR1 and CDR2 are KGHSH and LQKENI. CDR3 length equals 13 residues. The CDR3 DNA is TGTGCCAGCTCACCCGGACAGAATCAGCCCCAGCATTTT. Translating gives CASSPGQNQPQHF.

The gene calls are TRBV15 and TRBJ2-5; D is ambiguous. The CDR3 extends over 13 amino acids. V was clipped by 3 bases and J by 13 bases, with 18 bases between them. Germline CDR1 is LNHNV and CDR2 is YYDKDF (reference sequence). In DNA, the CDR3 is TGTGCCACCAGCAGGGATCACCCGTTCCCAGGGTACTTC. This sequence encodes CATSRDHPFPGYF.

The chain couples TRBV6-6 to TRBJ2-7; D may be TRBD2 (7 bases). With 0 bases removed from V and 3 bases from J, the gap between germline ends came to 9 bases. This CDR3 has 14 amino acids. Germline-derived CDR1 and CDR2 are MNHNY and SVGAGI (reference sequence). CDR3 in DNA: TGTGCCAGCAGTTACTCAGGGGGGGTCTACGAGCAGTACTTC. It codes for CASSYSGGVYEQYF.

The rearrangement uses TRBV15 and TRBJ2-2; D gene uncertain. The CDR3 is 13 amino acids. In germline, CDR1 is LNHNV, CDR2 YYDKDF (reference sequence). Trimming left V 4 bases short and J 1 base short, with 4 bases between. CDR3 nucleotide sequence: TGTGCCACCAGCATCCAGAACACCGGGGAGCTGTTTTTT. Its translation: CATSIQNTGELFF.

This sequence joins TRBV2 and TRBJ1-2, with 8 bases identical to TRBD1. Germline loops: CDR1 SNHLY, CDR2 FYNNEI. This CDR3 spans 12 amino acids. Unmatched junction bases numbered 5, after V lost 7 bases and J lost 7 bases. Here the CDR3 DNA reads TGTGCCAGCAAAATACAGGGGGTTGGCTACACCTTC. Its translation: CASKIQGVGYTF.

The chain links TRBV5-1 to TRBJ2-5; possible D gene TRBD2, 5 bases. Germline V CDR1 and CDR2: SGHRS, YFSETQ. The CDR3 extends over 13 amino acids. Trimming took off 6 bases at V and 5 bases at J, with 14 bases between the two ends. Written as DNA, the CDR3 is TGCGCCAGCAATGTTATGACGGGGGAGACCCAGTACTTC. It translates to CASNVMTGETQYF.

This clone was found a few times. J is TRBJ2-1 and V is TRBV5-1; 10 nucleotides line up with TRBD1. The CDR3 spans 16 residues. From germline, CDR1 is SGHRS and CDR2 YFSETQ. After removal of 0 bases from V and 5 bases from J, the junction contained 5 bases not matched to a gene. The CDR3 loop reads CASSLVHGTGDNEQFF. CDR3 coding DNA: TGCGCCAGCAGCTTGGTTCACGGGACAGGGGACAATGAGCAGTTCTTC.

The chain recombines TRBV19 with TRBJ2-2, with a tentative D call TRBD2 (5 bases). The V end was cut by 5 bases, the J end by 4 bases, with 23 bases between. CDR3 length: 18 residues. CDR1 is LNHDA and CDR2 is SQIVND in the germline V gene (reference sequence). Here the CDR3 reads CASSGGPWERTFTGELFF. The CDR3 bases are TGTGCCAGTAGTGGCGGACCCTGGGAGCGAACCTTCACCGGGGAGCTGTTTTTT.

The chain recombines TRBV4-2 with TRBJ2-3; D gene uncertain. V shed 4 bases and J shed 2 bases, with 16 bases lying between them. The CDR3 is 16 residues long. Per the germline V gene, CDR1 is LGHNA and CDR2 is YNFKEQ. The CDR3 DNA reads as TGTGCCAGCAGCCGTAACCCCCGATCCCCCACAGATACGCAGTATTTT. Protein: CASSRNPRSPTDTQYF.

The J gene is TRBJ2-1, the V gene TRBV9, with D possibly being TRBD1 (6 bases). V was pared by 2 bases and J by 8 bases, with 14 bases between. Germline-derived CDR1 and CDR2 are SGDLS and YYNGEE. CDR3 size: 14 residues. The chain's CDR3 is CASSVSTGFDEQFF. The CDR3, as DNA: TGTGCCAGCAGCGTGTCAACAGGGTTCGATGAGCAGTTCTTC.

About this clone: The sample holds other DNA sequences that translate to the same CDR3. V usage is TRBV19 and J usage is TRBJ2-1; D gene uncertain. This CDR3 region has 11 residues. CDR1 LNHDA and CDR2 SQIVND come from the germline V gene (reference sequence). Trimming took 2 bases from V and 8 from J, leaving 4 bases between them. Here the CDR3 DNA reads TGTGCCAGTAGTATACGGGATGAGCAGTTCTTC. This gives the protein CASSIRDEQFF.

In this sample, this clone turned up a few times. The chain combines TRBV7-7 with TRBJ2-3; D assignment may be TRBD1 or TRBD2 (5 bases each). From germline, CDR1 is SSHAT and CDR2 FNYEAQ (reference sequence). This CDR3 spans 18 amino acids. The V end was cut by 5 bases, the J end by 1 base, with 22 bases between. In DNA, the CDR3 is TGTGCCAGCAGCCCAGGGAGAGGGGACGTTCGGGGCACAGATACGCAGTATTTT. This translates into CASSPGRGDVRGTDTQYF.

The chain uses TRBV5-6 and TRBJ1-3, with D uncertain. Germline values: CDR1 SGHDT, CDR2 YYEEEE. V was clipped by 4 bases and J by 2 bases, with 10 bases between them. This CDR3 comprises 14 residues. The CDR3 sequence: CASSVPEAGNTIYF. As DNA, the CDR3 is TGTGCCAGCAGCGTACCGGAAGCTGGAAACACCATATATTTT.

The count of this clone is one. The CDR3 DNA is TGTGCCAGCAGCATAGGGGGGGGCCGCAATTCACCCCTCCACTTT. The encoded protein is CASSIGGGRNSPLHF. The rearrangement joins TRBV11-3 to TRBJ1-6; a weak D match, TRBD1 (6 bases). CDR1 SGHNT and CDR2 YENEEA come from the germline V gene. CDR3 length: 15 residues. The ends were cut back, 5 bases at V and 7 bases at J, with 15 bases in the middle.

The CDR3: CASRESQGAQPQHF. The CDR3 DNA is TGTGCCAGCAGGGAATCGCAGGGGGCTCAGCCCCAGCATTTT. V and J are TRBV7-2 and TRBJ1-5; TRBD1 matches 8 bases. Looked up from germline, CDR1 is SGHTA and CDR2 is FQGNSA. The CDR3 is 14 residues long. V was clipped by 6 bases and J by 6 bases; unmatched bases: 7.

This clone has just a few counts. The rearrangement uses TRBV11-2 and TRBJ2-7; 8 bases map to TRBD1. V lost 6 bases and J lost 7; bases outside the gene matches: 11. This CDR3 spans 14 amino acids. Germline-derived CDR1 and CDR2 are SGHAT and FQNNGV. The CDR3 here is CASSRTGNLGEQYF. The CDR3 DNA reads TGTGCCAGCAGTCGGACAGGGAATTTAGGGGAGCAGTACTTC.

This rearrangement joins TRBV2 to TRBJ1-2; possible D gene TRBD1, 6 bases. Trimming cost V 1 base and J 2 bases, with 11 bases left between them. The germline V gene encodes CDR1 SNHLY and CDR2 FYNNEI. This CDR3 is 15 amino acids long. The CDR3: CASSEDLGGNYGYTF. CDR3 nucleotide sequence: TGTGCCAGCAGTGAAGACTTAGGGGGGAACTATGGCTACACCTTC.

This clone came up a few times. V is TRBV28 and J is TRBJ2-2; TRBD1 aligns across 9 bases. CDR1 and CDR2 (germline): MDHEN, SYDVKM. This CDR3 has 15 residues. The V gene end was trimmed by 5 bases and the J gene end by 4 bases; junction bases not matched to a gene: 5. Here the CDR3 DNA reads TGTGCCAGCAGTCCGACGACAGGGGGCACCGGGGAGCTGTTTTTT. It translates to CASSPTTGGTGELFF.

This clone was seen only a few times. The CDR3 region is CASSQQGGYNEQFF. The CDR3 nucleotides are TGTGCCAGCAGTCAACAGGGGGGTTACAATGAGCAGTTCTTC. The V gene is TRBV6-5, the J gene TRBJ2-1; TRBD1 matches at 8 bases. Germline-derived CDR1 and CDR2 are MNHEY and SVGAGI. J was trimmed by 4 bases and V by 5 bases; bases with no gene match: 4. There are 14 residues in the CDR3.

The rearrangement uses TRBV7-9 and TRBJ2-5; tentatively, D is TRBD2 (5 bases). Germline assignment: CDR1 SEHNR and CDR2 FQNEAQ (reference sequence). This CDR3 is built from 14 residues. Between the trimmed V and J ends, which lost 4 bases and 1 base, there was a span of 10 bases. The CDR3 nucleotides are TGTGCCAGCAGCTCCCAGCGGTTCCAAGAGACCCAGTACTTC. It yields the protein CASSSQRFQETQYF.